What follows describes a single TCR beta chain. The data belong to a study of blood T cell repertoires in COVID-19. Study as a whole: Sites across the United States, Italy and Spain contributed samples from acute and convalescent COVID-19.

The germline gives CDR1 MNHEY, CDR2 SVGAGI. The CDR3 is 14 amino acids. The V and J ends lost 0 bases and 7 bases respectively, with 13 bases between them. Participant age was roughly 18 to 90 years, and participants resided in 25 or so US areas. As handled by the study authors: Researchers report that nucleated cell counts were estimated from reference gene primer amplification. Assay used: immunoSEQ multiplex PCR; TCRdb lists only in-frame clones, some missing. V and J calls and clone size come straight from that table; D and trimming were deduced from the DNA. The sample yields fewer than 400,000 clones, roughly 85% seen once.

The chain links TRBV6-5 to TRBJ2-7; D remains ambiguous. The sample was PBMCs or T cells enriched from blood (not recorded which). This TCR derives from a man aged 25-45 years who had recovered from COVID-19. CDR3 amino acids: CASSYSMAEPEQYF. The CDR3 DNA is TGTGCCAGCAGTTACTCGATGGCGGAGCCGGAGCAGTACTTC.